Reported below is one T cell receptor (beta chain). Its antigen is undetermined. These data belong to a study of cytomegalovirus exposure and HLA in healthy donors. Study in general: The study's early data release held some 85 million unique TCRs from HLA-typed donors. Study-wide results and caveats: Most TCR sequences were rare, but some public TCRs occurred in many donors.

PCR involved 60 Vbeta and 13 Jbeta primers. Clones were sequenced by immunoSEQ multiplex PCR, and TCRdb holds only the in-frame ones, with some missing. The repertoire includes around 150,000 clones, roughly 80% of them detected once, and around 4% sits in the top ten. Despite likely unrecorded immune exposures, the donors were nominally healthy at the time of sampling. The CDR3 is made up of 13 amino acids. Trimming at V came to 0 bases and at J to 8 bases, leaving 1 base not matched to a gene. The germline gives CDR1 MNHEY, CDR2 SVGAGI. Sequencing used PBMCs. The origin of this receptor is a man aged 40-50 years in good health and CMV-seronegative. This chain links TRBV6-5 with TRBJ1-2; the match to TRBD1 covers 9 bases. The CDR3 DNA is TGTGCCAGCAGTTACTCGGACAGGGGAGGCTACACCTTC. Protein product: CASSYSDRGGYTF.